The rows below give T cell receptor beta chains drawn from one sample of a study of T cell repertoires in MIS-A myocarditis. Assay used: immunoSEQ multiplex PCR; TCRdb lists only in-frame clones, some missing. The sample lists 5,000 to 7,500 clones; nearly 80% were seen once. Sequencing was performed on interventricular septum heart tissue obtained at autopsy. Every receptor here comes from a young man with fulminant myocarditis from multisystem inflammatory syndrome in adults (MIS-A) after COVID-19. Each CDR3 is given without its conserved first and last residue. The D gene is left open where the match is weak.

len	v_gene	d_gene	j_gene	CDR3aa
13	TRBV7-2	-	TRBJ1-6	ASSLSAGRGSPLH
14	TRBV7-2	TRBD1	TRBJ1-4	ASSPAGDRGREKLF
12	TRBV2	TRBD2	TRBJ2-3	ASMWRESTDTQY
13	TRBV5-1	-	TRBJ2-5	ASSLVVDRGETQY
13	TRBV14	-	TRBJ2-2	ASSQDRRTTGELF
11	TRBV19	-	TRBJ1-1	ASSVQKNTEAF
12	TRBV5-1	TRBD1	TRBJ2-1	ASSLGTGLDEQF
12	TRBV19	-	TRBJ1-5	ASSVQGNNQPQH
13	TRBV11-2	-	TRBJ2-7	ASSFGDSGTYEQY
12	TRBV5-5	-	TRBJ2-5	ASSPGGYQETQY
20	TRBV7-8	TRBD2	TRBJ2-5	ASSLRRSGLAGVIGRQETQY
10	TRBV7-9	-	TRBJ2-7	ASSLVSYEQY
14	TRBV30	TRBD1	TRBJ2-7	AWSSGGTGFWYEQY
12	TRBV19	-	TRBJ2-5	ASREGGGLRTQY
13	TRBV28	TRBD1	TRBJ2-1	ASNQGAFLGNEQF
16	TRBV12-2	-	TRBJ2-7	ASRYSYDVGQISYEQY
12	TRBV6-5	-	TRBJ2-5	AVTEGSGGETQY
14	TRBV9	TRBD1	TRBJ1-3	ASSVEGQVSGNTIY
11	TRBV6-2/TRBV6-3	-	TRBJ1-5	ASSRLGVQPQH
11	TRBV7-2	-	TRBJ2-3	ASARSPTDTQY
13	TRBV27	TRBD1	TRBJ1-4	ASSTPGTGDEKLF